The T cell receptor (beta chain) described here comes from a study of CD8+ T cells in alopecia areata. Study-level background: At a dose of 5 to 10 mg twice daily, oral tofacitinib was given to treated patients.

Trimming cost V 1 base and J 10 bases, with 16 bases left between them. Germline assignment: CDR1 SQVTM and CDR2 ANQGSEA. The CDR3 has 13 residues. In each case, RNA was isolated and then reverse transcribed into cDNA as the sequencing template. Only in-frame clones appear in the TCRdb table, and some are missing; sequencing was by immunoSEQ multiplex PCR. Among 90,000 to 150,000 clones listed, roughly two fifths were seen once. Lesional scalp punch biopsies and peripheral blood were collected from alopecia areata patients. The receptor was isolated from a human donor with alopecia areata. Sequencing was carried out using CD4+ T cells sorted from blood. The rearrangement joins TRBV29-1 to TRBJ1-1; D may be TRBD1 (5 bases). CDR3 nucleotides: TGCAGCGTTGAAGTGGGGACTTATGGGGCAGCTTTCTTT. This sequence encodes CSVEVGTYGAAFF.